The 26 T cell receptor beta chains in this list originate from one sample, sequenced in a study of cytomegalovirus exposure and HLA in healthy donors. PCR primers comprised 60 Vbeta and 13 Jbeta primers. This table comes from immunoSEQ multiplex PCR, and its TCRdb copy is limited to in-frame clones, with some not included. This sample carries some 91,000 clones, around 80% of them seen once, and the ten largest clones take 0.6% to 0.95%. The source material was PBMCs. The receptors originated from a woman aged 55-69 years in good health and CMV-seronegative.

V is TRBV7-2 and J is TRBJ2-6; D perhaps matches TRBD1 (6 bases). The CDR3 is made up of 16 amino acids. With 0 bases removed from V and 3 bases from J, the gap between germline ends came to 9 bases. Germline assignment: CDR1 SGHTA and CDR2 FQGNSA. CDR3 bases: TGTGCCAGCAGCTTAGCAGGGGGTAGTGGGGCCAACGTCCTGACTTTC. It translates to CASSLAGGSGANVLTF.

The chain links TRBV7-8 to TRBJ2-2; 11 positions match TRBD1. V was pared by 5 bases and J by 8 bases, with 7 bases of the junction left unmatched. Germline-derived CDR1 and CDR2 are SGHVS and FQNEAQ. This CDR3 region has 15 residues. The CDR3 nucleotides are TGTGCCAGCAGCCGGGGACAGGGGGTGACAGGGGAGCTGTTTTTT. Translating gives CASSRGQGVTGELFF.

This chain uses TRBV19 with TRBJ1-5; TRBD1 matches 7 bases. The germline V gene encodes CDR1 LNHDA and CDR2 SQIVND (reference sequence). The ends lost 6 bases at V and 0 bases at J; junction bases unmatched: 2. This CDR3 contains 14 residues. Here the CDR3 DNA reads TGTGCCAGTAGACAGGGGTATAGCAATCAGCCCCAGCATTTT. It translates to CASRQGYSNQPQHF.

The chain uses TRBV7-8 and TRBJ2-7; 8 positions match TRBD1. Germline CDR1 SGHVS, CDR2 FQNEAQ. The CDR3 spans 15 residues. With 5 bases clipped from V and 0 bases from J, the junction kept 6 bases outside the gene matches. The DNA for the CDR3 is TGTGCCAGCAGCCCAGGGGGCCCCTCCTCCTACGAGCAGTACTTC. This translates into CASSPGGPSSYEQYF.

The chain combines TRBV9 with TRBJ1-2, with TRBD1 matching 7 bases. The germline gives CDR1 SGDLS, CDR2 YYNGEE. Trimming at V came to 0 bases and at J to 4 bases, leaving 3 bases not matched to a gene. The CDR3 has 14 amino acids. CDR3 sequence: CASSVDRDSYGYTF. DNA of the CDR3: TGTGCCAGCAGCGTAGATCGGGACAGCTATGGCTACACCTTC.

This clone was counted a few times. The V call is TRBV10-3, the J call TRBJ2-7; D is possibly TRBD1 (6 bases). From germline, CDR1 is ENHRY and CDR2 SYGVKD. Between the trimmed V and J ends, which lost 8 bases and 0 bases, there was a span of 14 bases. This CDR3 spans 14 amino acids. The CDR3 DNA sequence: TGTGCCATCGCACTGACAGGTAGCTCCTACGAGCAGTACTTC. It translates to CAIALTGSSYEQYF.

The V gene is TRBV6-5, the J gene TRBJ2-7, with 9 bases identical to TRBD2. Per germline, CDR1 MNHEY and CDR2 SVGAGI. After removal of 2 bases from V and 1 base from J, the junction contained 6 bases not matched to a gene. This CDR3 is built from 16 residues. The CDR3 DNA is TGTGCCAGCAGTTACAGCCTAGCGGGGCCATCCTACGAGCAGTACTTC. Translated: CASSYSLAGPSYEQYF.

CDR3 amino acids: CASLSQDGASGRLYEQYF. In DNA, the CDR3 is TGCGCCAGCCTGAGTCAGGATGGCGCTAGCGGGAGATTATACGAGCAGTACTTC. The rearrangement uses TRBV23-1 and TRBJ2-7; 10 nucleotides agree with TRBD2. TRBV23-1 is an ORF, with its function uncertain. The V and J ends lost 8 bases and 4 bases, in that order; junction bases with no gene match: 20. The CDR3 length is 18 residues.

A few counts support this clone. V is TRBV12-5 and J is TRBJ2-7; weak D call: TRBD2 (5 bases). Per germline, CDR1 LGHNT and CDR2 FRNRAP. V lost 4 bases to trimming and J lost 3 bases, with 13 bases between them. There are 14 residues in the CDR3. The CDR3 reads CASGSGLDNYEQYF. The DNA of the CDR3 is TGTGCTAGTGGTTCAGGACTGGATAACTACGAGCAGTACTTC.

This chain uses TRBV2 with TRBJ2-5; 9 bases align to TRBD2. Trimming at V came to 6 bases and at J to 2 bases, leaving 7 bases not matched to a gene. This CDR3 spans 15 amino acids. Germline-derived CDR1 and CDR2 are SNHLY and FYNNEI. The CDR3 nucleotides are TGTGCCAGCAGCCCTGGACTAGCGCGACAAGAGACCCAGTACTTC. Encoded protein: CASSPGLARQETQYF.

The chain is built from TRBV5-6 and TRBJ2-7; D is uncertain. V lost 0 bases, J lost 4 bases, and 5 bases lay in between. Germline loops: CDR1 SGHDT, CDR2 YYEEEE. This CDR3 has 12 residues. CDR3: CASSLARYEQYF. CDR3 nucleotide sequence: TGTGCCAGCAGCTTGGCTAGATACGAGCAGTACTTC.

The rearrangement uses TRBV7-2 and TRBJ1-1; D is uncertain. This CDR3 comprises 14 residues. The V gene's germline CDR1 is SGHTA and CDR2 FQGNSA. The V end lost 1 base, the J end lost 1 base, and 7 bases lay between the germline ends. The CDR3 nucleotides read TGTGCCAGCAGCTTAGTAAACAGGAACACTGAAGCTTTCTTT. Its protein product is CASSLVNRNTEAFF. The whole variable domain, remainder taken from reference TRBV7-2 and TRBJ1-1, is GAGVSQSPSNKVTEKGKDVELRCDPISGHTALYWYRQSLGQGLEFLIYFQGNSAPDKSGLPSDRFSAERTGGSVSTLTIQRTQQEDSAVYLCASSLVNRNTEAFFGQGTRLTVV.

This rearrangement joins TRBV18 to TRBJ2-1; 8 positions agree with TRBD1. This CDR3 has 16 amino acids. J lost 6 bases, V lost 0 bases, and 7 bases had no gene match. The V gene's germline CDR1 is KGHSH and CDR2 LQKENI. As DNA, the CDR3 is TGTGCCAGCTCACCACCATCGGACAGGGTCCCCAATGAGCAGTTCTTC. It encodes CASSPPSDRVPNEQFF.

The genes are TRBV25-1 and TRBJ1-2; D ambiguous. Trimming left V 3 bases short and J 5 bases short, with 4 bases between. The CDR3 is 11 residues long. Per germline, CDR1 MGHDK and CDR2 SYGVNS. The CDR3 DNA reads as TGTGCCAGCAGTGACGCGTATGGCTACACCTTC. Its translation is CASSDAYGYTF.

This clone was seen just once. The V gene is TRBV6-5, the J gene TRBJ1-3; D gene uncertain. The CDR3 loop spans 16 amino acids. Germline V gives CDR1 MNHEY, CDR2 SVGAGI. The germline V and J ends were trimmed by 0 bases and 0 bases, with 9 bases remaining between them. The CDR3 nucleotides read TGTGCCAGCAGTTACTCTCACGGGTACTCTGGAAACACCATATATTTT. Its translation: CASSYSHGYSGNTIYF.

This chain joins TRBV30 and TRBJ1-5; D may be TRBD1 (6 bases). This CDR3 spans 14 amino acids. The germline V and J ends were trimmed by 3 bases and 3 bases, with 12 bases remaining between them. Germline V gene sequence: CDR1 GTSNPN, CDR2 SVGIG (reference sequence). For the CDR3, the DNA is TGTGCCTGGAGCGTAGGACAGTTCAATCAGCCCCAGCATTTT. Protein: CAWSVGQFNQPQHF.

The genes are TRBV18 and TRBJ2-3; 7 nucleotides align to TRBD2. Germline V gene lookup returns CDR1 KGHSH and CDR2 LQKENI. J gave up 2 bases and V 3 bases, and 2 bases lay outside the gene matches. The CDR3 contains 14 residues. This CDR3 is CASSPGTITDTQYF. CDR3 sequence (DNA): TGTGCCAGCTCACCCGGGACTATCACAGATACGCAGTATTTT.

The gene calls are TRBV27 and TRBJ1-1, with 7 bases lining up with TRBD1. The CDR3 is 14 amino acids. V lost 5 bases, J lost 8 bases, and 11 bases stayed unmatched. Germline-derived CDR1 and CDR2 are MNHEY and SMNVEV (reference sequence). CDR3 coding DNA: TGTGCCAGCAGTCCGTCGGGACAGCCTTTGGAAGCTTTCTTT. Residues: CASSPSGQPLEAFF.

This clone was observed a few times. CDR3 in DNA: TGTGCCAGCAGTTACCTAGCAGGCGGTTCCTACGAGCAGTACTTC. Protein product: CASSYLAGGSYEQYF. The chain combines TRBV6-5 with TRBJ2-7, with a possible D match to TRBD2 (5 bases). The CDR3 contains 15 residues. V lost 2 bases, J lost 1 base, and 12 bases lay in between. The V gene's germline CDR1 is MNHEY and CDR2 SVGAGI.

The rearrangement joins TRBV5-4 to TRBJ2-7; TRBD2 matches 9 bases. Looked up from germline, CDR1 is SGHNT and CDR2 is YYREEE (reference sequence). J lost 6 bases, V lost 5 bases, and 6 bases had no gene match. The CDR3 totals 13 residues. The chain's CDR3 is CASRGSGSSEQYF. The CDR3 bases are TGTGCCAGCAGGGGTAGCGGGAGCTCCGAGCAGTACTTC.

This sequence joins TRBV19 and TRBJ1-5; TRBD1 matches at 10 bases. Per germline, CDR1 LNHDA and CDR2 SQIVND (reference sequence). V was pared by 8 bases and J by 2 bases, with 9 bases of the junction left unmatched. CDR3 length: 16 residues. CDR3 amino acids: CASSKLGTGGNQPQHF. DNA of the CDR3: TGTGCCAGTTCGAAACTGGGGACAGGGGGCAATCAGCCCCAGCATTTT.

The rearrangement joins TRBV27 to TRBJ2-1; 8 bases fit TRBD1. The CDR3 is 14 amino acids. The trim removed 5 bases at V and 4 bases at J, leaving 4 bases unmatched. Germline CDR1 MNHEY, CDR2 SMNVEV (reference sequence). CDR3 residues: CASSPGQGYNEQFF. The CDR3 nucleotides are TGTGCCAGCAGTCCCGGACAGGGTTACAATGAGCAGTTCTTC.

The V and J genes are TRBV5-4 and TRBJ2-3, with D possibly TRBD2 on 6 matching bases. This CDR3 region has 14 residues. The ends were cut back, 3 bases at V and 1 base at J, with 9 bases in the middle. Germline V gene lookup returns CDR1 SGHNT and CDR2 YYREEE (reference sequence). The CDR3 spells CASSSEGRTDTQYF. DNA of the CDR3: TGTGCCAGCAGCTCGGAGGGGCGCACAGATACGCAGTATTTT. Supplemented by reference TRBV5-4 and TRBJ2-3, the full variable domain reads ETGVTQSPTHLIKTRGQQVTLRCSSQSGHNTVSWYQQALGQGPQFIFQYYREEENGRGNFPPRFSGLQFPNYSSELNVNALELDDSALYLCASSSEGRTDTQYFGPGTRLTVL.

The rearrangement uses TRBV29-1 and TRBJ1-1; D remains ambiguous. The CDR3 has 12 amino acids. CDR1 SQVTM and CDR2 ANQGSEA come from the germline V gene. V was clipped by 6 bases and J by 4 bases, with 12 bases between them. The CDR3 is CSVAWGGTEAFF. The CDR3 coding sequence is TGCAGCGTGGCTTGGGGAGGCACTGAAGCTTTCTTT.

This chain connects TRBV10-2 to TRBJ2-1, with D perhaps TRBD2 (6 bases). Germline V gene sequence: CDR1 WSHSY, CDR2 SAAADI. The V end lost 2 bases, the J end lost 1 base, and 12 bases lay between the germline ends. The length of the CDR3 is 16 residues. The CDR3 nucleotides read TGCGCCAGCAGTGAGCCCGGGACTGGATCCTACAATGAGCAGTTCTTC. Its translation is CASSEPGTGSYNEQFF.

The chain links TRBV30 to TRBJ2-1, with 7 bases matching TRBD2. Germline-derived CDR1 and CDR2 are GTSNPN and SVGIG (reference sequence). J gave up 5 bases and V 0 bases, and 4 bases lay outside the gene matches. This CDR3 comprises 14 residues. The CDR3 DNA is TGTGCCTGGAGTGTGGGGACTACGAACAATGAGCAGTTCTTC. Protein: CAWSVGTTNNEQFF.